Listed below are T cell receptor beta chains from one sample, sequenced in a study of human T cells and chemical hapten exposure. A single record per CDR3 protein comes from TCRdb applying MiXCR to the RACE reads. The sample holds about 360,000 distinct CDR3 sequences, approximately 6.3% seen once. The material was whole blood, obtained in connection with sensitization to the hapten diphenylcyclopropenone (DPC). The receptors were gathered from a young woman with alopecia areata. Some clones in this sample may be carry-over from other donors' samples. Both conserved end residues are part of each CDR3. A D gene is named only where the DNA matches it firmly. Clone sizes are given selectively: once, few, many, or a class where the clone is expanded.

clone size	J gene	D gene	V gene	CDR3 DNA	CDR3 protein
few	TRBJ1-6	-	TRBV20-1	TGCAGTGCTAGAGTCGACAGACCTAATTCACCCCTCCACTTT	CSARVDRPNSPLHF
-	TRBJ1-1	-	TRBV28	TGTGCCAGCACCCTATACCGGGAAGCTTTCTTT	CASTLYREAFF
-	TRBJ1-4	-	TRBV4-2	TGTGCCAGCAGCCCCGGTCCAGGGGTCGGTGAAAAACTGTTTTTT	CASSPGPGVGEKLFF
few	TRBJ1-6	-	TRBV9	TGTGCCAGCAGCGTAGAAGATCAAAGGAATTCACCCCTCCACTTT	CASSVEDQRNSPLHF
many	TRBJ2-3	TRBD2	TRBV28	TGTGCCAGCTCGCCCGCGGGGGGGAGCACAGATACGCAGTATTTT	CASSPAGGSTDTQYF
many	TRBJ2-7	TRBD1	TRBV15	TGTGCCACCAGCAGGGGGACAGGCCCCTACGAGCAGTACTTC	CATSRGTGPYEQYF
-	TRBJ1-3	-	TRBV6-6	TGTGCCAGCAGGAGTCGGGGAAGGGGGTCCGGAAACACCATATATTTT	CASRSRGRGSGNTIYF
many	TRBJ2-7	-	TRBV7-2	TGTGCCAGCAGCTTAGCGGATGTCGGGGCAGGGTACGAGCAGTACTTC	CASSLADVGAGYEQYF
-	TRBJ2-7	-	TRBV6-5	TGTGCCAGCAGTTACTCTGCAGGGGATATCGGTTACGAGCAGTACTTC	CASSYSAGDIGYEQYF
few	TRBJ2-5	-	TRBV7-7	TGTGCTAGCAGCTTAGGGATAGCGGAGGGAGCTGAGACCCAGTACTTC	CASSLGIAEGAETQYF
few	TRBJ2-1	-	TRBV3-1	TGTGCCAGCAGCCAAGCGGATCGGGGTGAGCAGTTCTTC	CASSQADRGEQFF
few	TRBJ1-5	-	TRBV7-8	TGTGCCAGCGCTATATTTAGCAATCAGCCCCAGCATTTT	CASAIFSNQPQHF
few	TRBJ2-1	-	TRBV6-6	TGTGCCAGCAGACCCCCCGGGGCCAATGAGCAGTTCTTC	CASRPPGANEQFF
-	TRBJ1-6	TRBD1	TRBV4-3	TGCGCCAGCAGCCAAACAGGGGACCTGAGTTCACCCCTCCACTTT	CASSQTGDLSSPLHF
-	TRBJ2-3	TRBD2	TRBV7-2	TGTGCCAGCAGTTTTCGTCGGGGGGGCCCAGATACGCAGTATTTT	CASSFRRGGPDTQYF
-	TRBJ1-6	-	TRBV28	TGTGCCAGCAGTTTATCGCCAGGGAATTCACCCCTCCACTTT	CASSLSPGNSPLHF
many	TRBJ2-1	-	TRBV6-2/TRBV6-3	TGTGCCAGCAGTTATAGTGCCCTGGGGTACAATGAGCAGTTCTTC	CASSYSALGYNEQFF
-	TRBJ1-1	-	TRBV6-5	TGTGCCAGCAGTTACTCGAGGCAGTTTGGCACTGAAGCTTTCTTT	CASSYSRQFGTEAFF
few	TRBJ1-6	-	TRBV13	TGTGCCAGCAGAGAAGTCGGGAAAAGCTCCTATAATTCACCCCTCCACTTT	CASREVGKSSYNSPLHF
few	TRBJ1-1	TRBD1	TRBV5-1	TGCGCCAGCAGCTGGGGGGGACAGTCAAGAGAAGCTTTCTTT	CASSWGGQSREAFF
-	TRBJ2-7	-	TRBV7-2	TGTGCCAGCAGCAAAGCCCGCGAGCAGTACTTC	CASSKAREQYF
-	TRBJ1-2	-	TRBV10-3	TGTGCCAGACCTCTTAACTATGGCTACACCTTC	CARPLNYGYTF
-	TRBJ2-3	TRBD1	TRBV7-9	TGTGCCAGCAGCAATAGACAGGGGGCGGATACGCAGTATTTT	CASSNRQGADTQYF
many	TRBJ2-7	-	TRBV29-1	TGCAGCGCTGGAGGGCAGGGCTACGAGCAGTACTTC	CSAGGQGYEQYF
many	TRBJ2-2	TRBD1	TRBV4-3	TGCGCCAGCAGCCCCAGGGGGTCGGGCACCGGGGAGCTGTTTTTT	CASSPRGSGTGELFF
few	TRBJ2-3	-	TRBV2	TGTGCCAGCAGAGACTCGGATACGCAGTATTTT	CASRDSDTQYF
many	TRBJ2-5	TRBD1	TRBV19	TGTGCCAGTAGCGGGACAGTCGGAGAGACCCAGTACTTC	CASSGTVGETQYF
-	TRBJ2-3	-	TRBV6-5	TGTGCCAGCAGTTACTCCCGGCCCCCTAGCACAGATACGCAGTATTTT	CASSYSRPPSTDTQYF
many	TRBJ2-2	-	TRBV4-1	TGCGCCAGCAGCCAAGATCCTCGGGGGCCTAACACCGGGGAGCTGTTTTTT	CASSQDPRGPNTGELFF
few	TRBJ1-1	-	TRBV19	TGTGCCAGTAGTATAGCCCGCGTGTCGGGGTTGGGCACTGAAGCTTTCTTT	CASSIARVSGLGTEAFF
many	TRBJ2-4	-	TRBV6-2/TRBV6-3	TGTGCCAGCAGTTATAGCGGTGCCAAAAACATTCAGTACTTC	CASSYSGAKNIQYF
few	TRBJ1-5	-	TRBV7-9	TGTGCCAGCAGCTTAGTAAGTGTTTGGAATCAGCCCCAGCATTTT	CASSLVSVWNQPQHF
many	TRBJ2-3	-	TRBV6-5	TGTGCCAGCAGTTTCGACTCAGTTAGCACAGATACGCAGTATTTT	CASSFDSVSTDTQYF
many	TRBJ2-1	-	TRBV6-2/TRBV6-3	TGTGCCAGCAGTTACACCAGGGGGGATGGAGCCCCGCAGTTCTTC	CASSYTRGDGAPQFF
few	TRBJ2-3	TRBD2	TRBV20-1	TGCAGTGCTAGAGCCCTAGGGCGGGGGGGCACAGATACGCAGTATTTT	CSARALGRGGTDTQYF
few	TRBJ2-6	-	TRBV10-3	TGTGCCATACGTCCGGCCGGGACACTGGCCAACGTCCTGACTTTC	CAIRPAGTLANVLTF
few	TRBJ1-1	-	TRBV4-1	TGCGCCAGCAGCCAGTGGGCAATGAACACTGAAGCTTTCTTT	CASSQWAMNTEAFF
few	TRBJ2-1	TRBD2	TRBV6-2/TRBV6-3	TGTGCCAGCAGTTCCCCATACGGGGGGGCCAAGGGTTCGGAGGGGAATGAGCAGTTCTTC	CASSSPYGGAKGSEGNEQFF
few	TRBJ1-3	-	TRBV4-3	TGCGCCAGCAGCCACAGCGGGTCTGGAAACACCATATATTTT	CASSHSGSGNTIYF
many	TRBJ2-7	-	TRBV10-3	TGTGCCATCAGTGAGTACGGTACTCACTACGAGCAGTACTTC	CAISEYGTHYEQYF
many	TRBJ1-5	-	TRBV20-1	TGCAGTGCTAGAGTCCCAAAAAATGGGCAGCCCCAGCATTTT	CSARVPKNGQPQHF
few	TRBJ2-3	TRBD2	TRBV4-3	TGCGCCAGCAGCCAACAAAGCGGGGGGGCTGTAGATACGCAGTATTTT	CASSQQSGGAVDTQYF
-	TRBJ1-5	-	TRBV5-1	TGCGCCAGCAGCGCATCCCCTAATCAGCCCCAGCATTTT	CASSASPNQPQHF
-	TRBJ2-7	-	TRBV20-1	TGCAGTGCAGGGCGCACGGGCTACGAGCAGTACTTC	CSAGRTGYEQYF
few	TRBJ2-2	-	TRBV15	TGTGCCACCAGCTTGGGGGGTGACACCGGGGAGCTGTTTTTT	CATSLGGDTGELFF
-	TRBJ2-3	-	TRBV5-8	TGTGCCAGCAGTCCCCAAGCTTTATCTGGGGTCACAGATACGCAGTATTTT	CASSPQALSGVTDTQYF
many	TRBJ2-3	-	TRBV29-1	TGCAGCGCGGCCCGCACGGTAGATACGCAGTATTTT	CSAARTVDTQYF
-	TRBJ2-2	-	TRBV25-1	TGTGCCAGCAGTGCGGACGGGTACACCGGGGAGCTGTTTTTT	CASSADGYTGELFF
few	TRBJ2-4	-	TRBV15	TGTGCCACCAATCCGAGTCGGGGGGCGAAGGACATTCAGTACTTC	CATNPSRGAKDIQYF
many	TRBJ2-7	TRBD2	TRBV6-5	TGTGCCAGCAGCCGCGGACTAGCGGGGCAGTCCTACGAGCAGTACTTC	CASSRGLAGQSYEQYF
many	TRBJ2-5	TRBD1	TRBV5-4	TGTGCCAGCAGCTTACGGACAGGGGAAGAGACCCAGTACTTC	CASSLRTGEETQYF
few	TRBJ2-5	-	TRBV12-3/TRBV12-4	TGTGCCAGCAGTGACCCGACTAGAGATCCCTGGGAGACCCAGTACTTC	CASSDPTRDPWETQYF
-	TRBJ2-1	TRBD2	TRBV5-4	TGTGCCAGCCATAGCGGGGGCCCCTCCAGCTCCTACAATGAGCAGTTCTTC	CASHSGGPSSSYNEQFF
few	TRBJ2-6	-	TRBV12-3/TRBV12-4	TGTGCCAGCAGTTTAGCGGGGGGCCCTGGGGCCAACGTCCTGACTTTC	CASSLAGGPGANVLTF
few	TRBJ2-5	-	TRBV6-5	TGTGCCAGCAGTTACTCCCAGGGAAACCAAGAGACCCAGTACTTC	CASSYSQGNQETQYF
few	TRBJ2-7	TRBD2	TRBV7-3	TGTGCCAGCAGCCCCCGGACTAGCGGAACCACATCCTACGAGCAGTACTTC	CASSPRTSGTTSYEQYF
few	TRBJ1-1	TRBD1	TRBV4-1	TGCGCCAGCAGTTTAAACAGGGGTAAGACTGAAGCTTTCTTT	CASSLNRGKTEAFF